The rows below give T cell receptor beta chains drawn from one sample of a study of cytomegalovirus exposure and HLA in healthy donors. Some clones are missing from TCRdb's copy, which holds only in-frame ones; the method was immunoSEQ multiplex PCR. This sample has more than 95,000 clones, with about 80% found just once. Sequencing was done on a sample of PBMCs. The origin of the receptors is a young man in good health and CMV-seropositive. CDR3s include the opening cysteine and the closing phenylalanine or tryptophan. The D gene is left open where the match is weak. A clone size is listed for some rows: how often the clone was seen (once, few, many), or a class if it is expanded.

V	J	size	length	D	DNA	CDR3
TRBV30	TRBJ1-6	-	15	TRBD1	TGTGCCTGGAGTACCGGGACAGGGGGCGGTTCACCCCTCCACTTT	CAWSTGTGGGSPLHF
TRBV18	TRBJ1-2	-	15	TRBD1	TGTGCCAGCTCAACAAATCCGGACAGGGGATATGGCTACACCTTC	CASSTNPDRGYGYTF
TRBV5-6	TRBJ1-2	-	16	TRBD1	TGTGCCAGCAGCTTGCCCGGGACAGGGGGCGGTTCTGGCTACACCTTC	CASSLPGTGGGSGYTF
TRBV6-1	TRBJ1-5	-	15	TRBD1	TGTGCCAGCGCAGCCGGGACAGGGGCCAATCAGCCCCAGCATTTT	CASAAGTGANQPQHF
TRBV2	TRBJ1-1	-	12	-	TGTGCCAGCAGTGAGGGGCAGAGTGAAGCTTTCTTT	CASSEGQSEAFF
TRBV19	TRBJ1-2	once	13	-	TGTGCCAGTAGGAGGATTAACGGGGATGGCTACACCTTC	CASRRINGDGYTF
TRBV29-1	TRBJ2-5	few	13	-	TGCAGCGTTGAACCAGGGCTGGGAGAGACCCAGTACTTC	CSVEPGLGETQYF
TRBV2	TRBJ2-5	-	17	TRBD2	TGTGCCAGCAGTGCTCACTACACCGGGGGGGTAACGGAGACCCAGTACTTC	CASSAHYTGGVTETQYF
TRBV9	TRBJ2-2	-	17	TRBD2	TGTGCCAGCAGCGTAGATCCAGCGGGGGGGCCCTCCGGGGAGCTGTTTTTT	CASSVDPAGGPSGELFF
TRBV5-1	TRBJ1-1	-	15	-	TGCGCCAGCAGCCTAAAAGGAGGGCCTAACACTGAAGCTTTCTTT	CASSLKGGPNTEAFF
TRBV7-9	TRBJ1-3	few	14	TRBD1	TGTGCCAGCAGCTCGCGACAGGGGGAAAACACCATATATTTT	CASSSRQGENTIYF
TRBV11-2	TRBJ2-1	few	15	-	TGTGCCAGCAGCTTAGATCTCCGGGGGATGGATGAGCAGTTCTTC	CASSLDLRGMDEQFF
TRBV19	TRBJ2-7	-	14	TRBD1	TGTGCCAGTAGTACAGGGGGCAGTACCTACGAGCAGTACTTC	CASSTGGSTYEQYF
TRBV6-5	TRBJ1-2	-	15	TRBD1	TGTGCCAGCAGTTACACTTTGGGACAGGGCGACGGCTACACCTTC	CASSYTLGQGDGYTF
TRBV7-2	TRBJ2-5	-	16	TRBD2	TGTGCCAGCAGCCTCCAGGGACTAGCCGGGGGGGAGACCCAGTACTTC	CASSLQGLAGGETQYF
TRBV2	TRBJ2-3	-	17	TRBD2	TGTGCCAGCAGCTATACCGGGACTAGCGGGAGCACAGATACGCAGTATTTT	CASSYTGTSGSTDTQYF
TRBV25-1	TRBJ1-1	-	13	-	TGTGCCAGCAGTGACGAGAAATCGACTGAAGCTTTCTTT	CASSDEKSTEAFF
TRBV19	TRBJ2-7	-	12	-	TGTGCCAGTAGTATTGCGGGGAACGAGCAGTACTTC	CASSIAGNEQYF
TRBV5-1	TRBJ2-7	-	12	-	TGCGCCAGCAGAGGGGCCTTCTACGAGCAGTACTTC	CASRGAFYEQYF
TRBV4-2	TRBJ2-3	-	16	TRBD2	TGTGCCAGCAGCCAACTAACGGGGGGAAACACAGATACGCAGTATTTT	CASSQLTGGNTDTQYF
TRBV9	TRBJ2-7	once	14	-	TGTGCCAGCAGCGCGGATATACAGGCTTACGAGCAGTACTTC	CASSADIQAYEQYF
TRBV19	TRBJ2-7	-	16	TRBD1	TGTGCCAGTAGTATAGATCCGGGACAGGGGGCAAGCGAGCAGTACTTC	CASSIDPGQGASEQYF
TRBV7-8	TRBJ2-7	-	14	-	TGTGCCAGCAGCTTAGTACAGGGACCCTACGAGCAGTACTTC	CASSLVQGPYEQYF
TRBV27	TRBJ1-6	few	15	-	TGTGCCAGCAGTTCCATAACAGGGACTAATTCACCCCTCCACTTT	CASSSITGTNSPLHF
TRBV5-1	TRBJ1-3	once	14	-	TGCGCCAGCAGCACCGAGGGAGCCCTAAACACCATATATTTT	CASSTEGALNTIYF
TRBV5-8	TRBJ2-5	few	15	TRBD1	TGTGCCAGCAGCTTGGGGACAGGGGGCCCAGAGACCCAGTACTTC	CASSLGTGGPETQYF
TRBV2	TRBJ2-2	-	17	-	TGTGCCAGCAGTGAACCCCAACAGGGCCCGAGGACCGGGGAGCTGTTTTTT	CASSEPQQGPRTGELFF
TRBV25-1	TRBJ2-5	once	16	TRBD1	TGTGCCAGCAGTCCTCTCGGGCAGGGGGTTGGTGAGACCCAGTACTTC	CASSPLGQGVGETQYF
TRBV4-1	TRBJ1-5	-	12	-	TGCGCCAGCAGCCAAGGGAGTCAGCCCCAGCATTTT	CASSQGSQPQHF
TRBV6-5	TRBJ2-7	-	15	TRBD2	TGTGCCAGCAGGCCCCTTAGCGGGGGGGTCAATGAGCAGTACTTC	CASRPLSGGVNEQYF
TRBV6-4	TRBJ1-6	-	15	-	TGTGCCAGCAGTGACCGCTTTCCCCCCAGATCACCCCTCCACTTT	CASSDRFPPRSPLHF
TRBV29-1	TRBJ1-1	-	12	-	TGCAGCGCCTCAGAGGTGAACACTGAAGCTTTCTTT	CSASEVNTEAFF
TRBV6-1	TRBJ1-5	-	12	-	TGTGCCAGCAGTGAAACACAGTGGCCCCAGCATTTT	CASSETQWPQHF
TRBV19	TRBJ1-2	-	15	-	TGTGCCAGTAGTATATTTGCGGGAGGGAACTATGGCTACACCTTC	CASSIFAGGNYGYTF
TRBV6-5	TRBJ1-3	once	15	-	TGTGCCAGCAGTTCAGGGAGGAGGGCTGGAAACACCATATATTTT	CASSSGRRAGNTIYF
TRBV6-5	TRBJ1-1	-	15	TRBD1	TGTGCCAGCAGTTACTCGACAGGGGCGAACACTGAAGCTTTCTTT	CASSYSTGANTEAFF
TRBV29-1	TRBJ2-6	-	14	TRBD1	TGCAGCGTGGGGGACAGGGCTGGGGCCAACGTCCTGACTTTC	CSVGDRAGANVLTF
TRBV5-1	TRBJ1-6	-	16	-	TGCGCCAGCAGCTTGGACTGGCCTAGACCTAATTCACCCCTCCACTTT	CASSLDWPRPNSPLHF
TRBV10-2	TRBJ1-5	once	15	-	TGCGCCAGCAGTGATCCGGGGTATAGCAATCAGCCCCAGCATTTT	CASSDPGYSNQPQHF
TRBV5-1	TRBJ2-6	few	17	TRBD1	TGCGCCAGCAGACCCGGGACAGGGGGATCTGGGGCCAACGTCCTGACTTTC	CASRPGTGGSGANVLTF
TRBV18	TRBJ2-7	once	15	-	TGTGCCAGCTCACCCGCGGCGACGGCTCCGTACGAGCAGTACTTC	CASSPAATAPYEQYF
TRBV18	TRBJ2-5	-	13	-	TGTGCCAGCTCACCAGCAGACCAAGAGACCCAGTACTTC	CASSPADQETQYF
TRBV5-1	TRBJ1-1	-	13	-	TGCGCCAGCAGCTCGACAGAGAACACTGAAGCTTTCTTT	CASSSTENTEAFF
TRBV4-1	TRBJ2-1	-	15	TRBD1	TGCGCCAGCAGCCAAGATCTAGGGGGCTCCAATGAGCAGTTCTTC	CASSQDLGGSNEQFF
TRBV7-6	TRBJ2-7	-	15	TRBD1	TGTGCCAGCATTAAGGACAGGGGGGGAAGGGGCGAGCAGTACTTC	CASIKDRGGRGEQYF
TRBV7-3	TRBJ2-7	-	15	TRBD2	TGTGCCAGCAGCTTAAATCCTAGCGGAGTGTACGAGCAGTACTTC	CASSLNPSGVYEQYF
TRBV29-1	TRBJ1-2	-	14	-	TGCAGCGTTGAAGATCCCACCGGGTATTCGGGCTACACCTTC	CSVEDPTGYSGYTF
TRBV7-9	TRBJ1-1	few	18	TRBD1	TGTGCCAGCAGCCCGCCCGGTTCAGGGGGCAAAATGAACACTGAAGCTTTCTTT	CASSPPGSGGKMNTEAFF
TRBV28	TRBJ1-4	-	15	-	TGTGCCAGCAGTTTACGGCAGGGCACGAGGGAAAAACTGTTTTTT	CASSLRQGTREKLFF
TRBV19	TRBJ2-7	-	16	TRBD1	TGTGCCAGTAGTATAGATCTGACAGGGAGTATTTACGAGCAGTACTTC	CASSIDLTGSIYEQYF
TRBV14	TRBJ2-3	-	12	-	TGTGCCAGCAATAGGGGCGCGGATACGCAGTATTTT	CASNRGADTQYF
TRBV28	TRBJ2-4	-	14	-	TGTGCCAGCAGCGACCAATTAGGGGATAACAGTCAGTACTTC	CASSDQLGDNSQYF
TRBV10-3	TRBJ2-3	-	17	TRBD2	TGTGCCATCAGTGACTTAGCGGGGGTCGATACCACAGATACGCAGTATTTT	CAISDLAGVDTTDTQYF
TRBV9	TRBJ1-5	-	15	-	TGTGCCAGCAGCGCAACGACAGGCCGCAATCAGCCCCAGCATTTT	CASSATTGRNQPQHF